This TCR beta chain was found in a study of radiotherapy plus CTLA-4 blockade in lung cancer. About the study: There were objective responses in 18% of patients, and around 31% had disease control.

On this clone: The antigen remains undetermined.

The V and J ends lost 4 bases and 2 bases, in that order; junction bases with no gene match: 10. CDR1 and CDR2 from the germline V gene are LGHNT and FRNRAP. The CDR3 consists of 17 residues. TCRdb's table, derived via immunoSEQ multiplex PCR, lists solely in-frame clones and lacks some. This sample has around 40,000 clones, with about 70% found just once. Study results and limitations: Peripheral blood showed expansion of tumor-derived TCR clones after radiotherapy and ipilimumab. Reports state that early shifts in blood T cell clones, with interferon-beta, best predicted response.

The chain recombines TRBV12-5 with TRBJ1-1; 10 nucleotides match TRBD1. This sequence was found in a human donor with non-small cell lung cancer who had stable disease on radiotherapy plus ipilimumab. The source was peripheral blood, collected from a patient treated with radiotherapy plus ipilimumab. For the CDR3, the DNA is TGTGCTAGTGGTTCTCGACAGGGGGCCATTAAAAACACTGAAGCTTTCTTT. This translates into CASGSRQGAIKNTEAFF.